The 11 T cell receptor beta chains below all came from one sample that was sequenced in a study of OX40 agonist ivuxolimab in advanced cancers. Using immunoSEQ multiplex PCR, the repertoire was profiled, and TCRdb retains in-frame clones only, with some absent. The sample contains roughly 100,000 clones, around 90% of which appear only once. The sequenced sample was CD4+ or CD8+ T cells sorted from blood, obtained in a trial of the OX40 agonist ivuxolimab. Receptor source: an adult with an advanced solid tumor such as melanoma, head and neck, liver or kidney cancer.

The genes are TRBV7-2 and TRBJ1-1; 8 bases line up with TRBD1. Trimming at V came to 2 bases and at J to 4 bases, leaving 6 bases not matched to a gene. Germline assignment: CDR1 SGHTA and CDR2 FQGNSA. This CDR3 comprises 15 residues. The CDR3 nucleotides read TGTGCCAGCAGCTTACCCCGGACAGGGAGCACTGAAGCTTTCTTT. Its protein is CASSLPRTGSTEAFF.

The chain is built from TRBV6-5 and TRBJ1-1; D is undetermined. The CDR3 is made up of 15 amino acids. The V gene lost 6 bases and the J gene lost 4 bases, with 18 bases spanning the gap. Per the germline V gene, CDR1 is MNHEY and CDR2 is SVGAGI. The CDR3 here is CASRPPVMGSTEAFF. The CDR3 DNA is TGTGCCAGCAGACCTCCTGTAATGGGGTCCACTGAAGCTTTCTTT.

V usage is TRBV19 and J usage is TRBJ2-7; D gene uncertain. Trimming removed 4 bases from V and 3 bases from J, with 13 bases in between. Germline values: CDR1 LNHDA, CDR2 SQIVND (reference sequence). This CDR3 comprises 14 residues. CDR3 nucleotides: TGTGCCAGTAGTAACGCCGGGTCTTACTACGAGCAGTACTTC. Its protein product is CASSNAGSYYEQYF. Looking up the rest from reference TRBV19 and TRBJ2-7 gives the full variable domain: DGGITQSPKYLFRKEGQNVTLSCEQNLNHDAMYWYRQDPGQGLRLIYYSQIVNDFQKGDIAEGYSVSREKKESFPLTVTSAQKNPTAFYLCASSNAGSYYEQYFGPGTRLTVT.

The rearrangement joins TRBV2 to TRBJ2-3; 12 bases are a match to TRBD2. Germline V gene data show CDR1 as SNHLY and CDR2 as FYNNEI. The V and J ends lost 6 bases and 5 bases, in that order; junction bases with no gene match: 6. This CDR3 is 15 amino acids long. CDR3 nucleotides: TGTGCCAGCAGACCTACTAGCGGGGGGAAAGATACGCAGTATTTT. It encodes CASRPTSGGKDTQYF.

CDR3 sequence (DNA): TGCGCCAGCAGCCCCTCGTCCCAGGCGGGCTATAATTCACCCCTCCACTTT. This gives the protein CASSPSSQAGYNSPLHF. The V call is TRBV5-1, the J call TRBJ1-6; no firm D call. The CDR3 sequence is 17 residues long. V was pared by 4 bases and J by 3 bases, with 17 bases between. Germline V CDR1 and CDR2: SGHRS, YFSETQ.

This chain links TRBV28 with TRBJ1-4, with a possible D match to TRBD1 (5 bases). The germline V gene encodes CDR1 MDHEN and CDR2 SYDVKM. V lost 2 bases, J lost 4 bases, and 14 bases lay in between. This CDR3 contains 16 residues. CDR3 amino acids: CASSLGGGWVNEKLFF. CDR3 nucleotides: TGTGCCAGCAGTTTAGGGGGGGGTTGGGTTAATGAAAAACTGTTTTTT.

The count of this clone is one. The V gene is TRBV29-1, the J gene TRBJ2-3; TRBD1 is a possible D gene (5 bases). Germline V gene data show CDR1 as SQVTM and CDR2 as ANQGSEA. Trimming shortened V by 7 bases and J by 2 bases, and 19 bases separated the two germline ends. CDR3 length equals 15 residues. The CDR3 here is CSACPQGSFTDTQYF. The CDR3 nucleotides are TGCAGCGCCTGCCCCCAGGGATCATTCACAGATACGCAGTATTTT.

V usage is TRBV18 and J usage is TRBJ2-5; unclear D gene. The CDR3 runs 13 residues. The germline V gene encodes CDR1 KGHSH and CDR2 LQKENI. V lost 2 bases and J 5 bases, leaving 9 bases between the germline ends. In nucleotides, the CDR3 is TGTGCCAGCTCACCAATAGTCGGGGAGACCCAGTACTTC. Encoded protein: CASSPIVGETQYF.

The chain links TRBV19 to TRBJ2-2; D gene ambiguous. The CDR3 runs 13 residues. The germline gives CDR1 LNHDA, CDR2 SQIVND (reference sequence). V was clipped by 4 bases and J by 4 bases, with 7 bases between them. CDR3 DNA: TGTGCCAGTAGTACTGGGCTCACCGGGGAGCTGTTTTTT. Translated, it gives CASSTGLTGELFF.

The V call is TRBV4-2, the J call TRBJ1-2; D is perhaps TRBD1 (6 bases). CDR3 length equals 13 residues. V shed 7 bases and J shed 4 bases, with 13 bases lying between them. CDR1 and CDR2 (germline): LGHNA, YNFKEQ. CDR3 sequence: CASTDLRGYGYTF. The CDR3 coding sequence is TGTGCCAGCACGGACCTCAGGGGCTATGGCTACACCTTC.

This chain uses TRBV7-8 with TRBJ2-2, with 16 bases that match TRBD2. The CDR3 has 20 residues. V was clipped by 5 bases and J by 7 bases; unmatched bases: 16. The V gene's germline CDR1 is SGHVS and CDR2 FQNEAQ. CDR3 in amino acids: CASSPRGLAGGPIDGGELFF. CDR3 bases: TGTGCCAGCAGCCCGAGGGGACTAGCGGGGGGGCCGATCGACGGCGGGGAGCTGTTTTTT.